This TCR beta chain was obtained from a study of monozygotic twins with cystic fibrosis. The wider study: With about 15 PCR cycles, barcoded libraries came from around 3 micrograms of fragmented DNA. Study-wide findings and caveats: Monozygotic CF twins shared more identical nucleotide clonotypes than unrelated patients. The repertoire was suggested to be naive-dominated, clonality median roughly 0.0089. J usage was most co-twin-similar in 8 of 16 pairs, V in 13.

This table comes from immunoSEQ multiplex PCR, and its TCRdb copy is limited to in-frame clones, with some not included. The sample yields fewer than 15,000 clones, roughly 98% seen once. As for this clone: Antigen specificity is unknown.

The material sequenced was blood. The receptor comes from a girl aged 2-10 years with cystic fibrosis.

For the CDR3, the DNA is TGTGCCAGCAGCTTGGCGGGAGGGAAAATCGGGGAGCTGTTTTTT. It translates to CASSLAGGKIGELFF. This chain joins TRBV5-4 and TRBJ2-2, with 8 bases that match TRBD2. Trimming removed 0 bases from V and 7 bases from J; junction bases left unmatched: 5. The CDR3 consists of 15 residues. Germline V gene lookup returns CDR1 SGHNT and CDR2 YYREEE (reference sequence). Full variable domain (missing parts from reference TRBV5-4 and TRBJ2-2): ETGVTQSPTHLIKTRGQQVTLRCSSQSGHNTVSWYQQALGQGPQFIFQYYREEENGRGNFPPRFSGLQFPNYSSELNVNALELDDSALYLCASSLAGGKIGELFFGEGSRLTVL.